A selection of T cell receptor beta chains follows, all from one sample in a study of beta chain features in type 1 diabetes. The repertoire was sequenced with immunoSEQ multiplex PCR; TCRdb's copy has only in-frame clones and lacks some. The table lists 850,000 to 900,000 clones, roughly 16% of them singletons. Sequencing used naive CD4+ T cells from blood. The receptors were sampled from a woman in her late teens or twenties in good health. The CDR3 runs from the conserved cysteine through the conserved F or W. Each record gives: V gene, D gene, clone size, J gene, CDR3 protein, CDR3 DNA. D genes are given only for firm matches. Clone sizes are given selectively: once, few, many, or a class where the clone is expanded.

TRBV29-1,NA,once,TRBJ2-7,CSAGTGHEQYF,TGCAGCGCCGGGACTGGGCACGAGCAGTACTTC
TRBV28,TRBD2,few,TRBJ2-1,CASSSGTSGTSSYNEQFF,TGTGCCAGCAGTTCCGGGACTAGCGGGACCAGCTCCTACAATGAGCAGTTCTTC
TRBV6-6,NA,NA,TRBJ1-2,CASSYSNGGAGYTF,TGTGCCAGCAGTTACTCGAATGGAGGGGCTGGCTACACCTTC
TRBV5-5,NA,few,TRBJ2-3,CASSAAVILQGDTQYF,TGTGCCAGCAGCGCCGCTGTGATACTCCAGGGAGATACGCAGTATTTT
TRBV9,NA,few,TRBJ2-2,CASSVAPSSNTGELFF,TGTGCCAGCAGCGTAGCCCCTTCATCTAACACCGGGGAGCTGTTTTTT
TRBV5-4,NA,NA,TRBJ2-1,CASSLKGLGASSYNEQFF,TGTGCCAGCAGCTTGAAAGGGCTCGGGGCCAGCTCCTACAATGAGCAGTTCTTC
TRBV2,NA,few,TRBJ2-1,CASIEGGFSYNEQFF,TGTGCCAGCATCGAGGGGGGTTTCTCCTACAATGAGCAGTTCTTC
TRBV2,NA,once,TRBJ1-4,CASSAREAQEKLFF,TGTGCCAGCAGTGCTCGGGAAGCTCAGGAAAAACTGTTTTTT
TRBV27,NA,few,TRBJ2-7,CASSLSRGGNEQYF,TGTGCCAGCAGTTTATCCCGGGGTGGGAACGAGCAGTACTTC
TRBV28,NA,NA,TRBJ1-4,CASRGDAKNEKLFF,TGTGCCAGCAGGGGAGACGCTAAGAATGAAAAACTGTTTTTT
TRBV5-1,TRBD1,NA,TRBJ2-5,CASSFSRGQETQYF,TGCGCCAGCAGCTTTTCCAGGGGGCAAGAGACCCAGTACTTC
TRBV6-6,NA,NA,TRBJ2-7,CASSAPLYEQYF,TGTGCCAGCAGCGCCCCACTATACGAGCAGTACTTC
TRBV7-9,TRBD1,NA,TRBJ2-5,CASSQTGGQETQYF,TGTGCCAGCAGCCAAACAGGGGGCCAAGAGACCCAGTACTTC
TRBV23-1,NA,NA,TRBJ2-1,CASSPEIGVVYYNEQFF,TGCGCCAGCAGTCCTGAAATAGGGGTGGTCTATTACAATGAGCAGTTCTTC
TRBV28,NA,few,TRBJ2-3,CASSLGLSDTQYF,TGTGCCAGCAGTCTAGGACTATCAGATACGCAGTATTTT
TRBV7-9,NA,NA,TRBJ2-7,CASSLALYPDNYEQYF,TGTGCCAGCAGCTTAGCGCTGTACCCCGATAATTACGAGCAGTACTTC
TRBV2,NA,NA,TRBJ1-5,CASSEHRGQPQHF,TGTGCCAGCAGTGAACACAGAGGTCAGCCCCAGCATTTT
TRBV19,TRBD1,NA,TRBJ1-1,CASRSDRTRQFAFF,TGTGCCAGTAGGTCGGACAGGACGCGACAATTCGCTTTCTTT
TRBV7-9,NA,NA,TRBJ2-7,CASSLAKDKYEQYF,TGTGCCAGCAGCTTAGCGAAGGACAAATACGAGCAGTACTTC
TRBV7-2,NA,NA,TRBJ2-2,CASSPKRAGAGELFF,TGTGCCAGCAGCCCCAAGAGGGCCGGCGCCGGGGAGCTGTTTTTT
TRBV5-1,NA,NA,TRBJ2-7,CASFIPMVGRRVYEQYF,TGCGCCAGCTTTATCCCAATGGTTGGAAGGAGAGTCTACGAGCAGTACTTC
TRBV5-1,TRBD2,NA,TRBJ2-1,CASSFPRPGLPYNEQFF,TGCGCCAGCAGCTTCCCGCGTCCGGGACTACCCTACAATGAGCAGTTCTTC
TRBV5-1,NA,NA,TRBJ2-3,CASTDQSQRPDTQYF,TGCGCCAGCACCGACCAATCTCAGAGGCCAGATACGCAGTATTTT
TRBV9,NA,NA,TRBJ2-2,CASRPGTDKNTGELFF,TGTGCCAGCAGGCCAGGGACGGACAAGAACACCGGGGAGCTGTTTTTT
TRBV29-1,NA,few,TRBJ2-5,CSVPVGRNQYF,TGCAGCGTTCCGGTTGGGAGAAACCAGTACTTC
TRBV9,NA,few,TRBJ1-2,CASSVEASGAYGYTF,TGTGCCAGCAGCGTAGAAGCGTCAGGTGCCTATGGCTACACCTTC
TRBV19,TRBD2,NA,TRBJ2-1,CASSSGRSHNEQFF,TGTGCCAGTAGTAGCGGGAGATCTCACAATGAGCAGTTCTTC
TRBV18,NA,few,TRBJ1-4,CASSPPGPLRGDEKLFF,TGTGCCAGCTCACCACCGGGGCCCCTACGAGGCGATGAAAAACTGTTTTTT
TRBV7-9,NA,few,TRBJ2-7,CASSSSGTPYEQYF,TGTGCCAGCAGCTCATCCGGGACACCCTACGAGCAGTACTTC
TRBV7-2,NA,few,TRBJ1-1,CASSLQQGTEAFF,TGTGCCAGCAGCCTACAACAGGGAACTGAAGCTTTCTTT
TRBV25-1,NA,NA,TRBJ2-7,CASSEVGTYEQYF,TGTGCCAGCAGTGAGGTTGGGACCTACGAGCAGTACTTC
TRBV5-1,TRBD1,NA,TRBJ2-7,CASSDIGQGNYEQYF,TGCGCCAGCAGCGATATAGGACAGGGAAACTACGAGCAGTACTTC
TRBV28,NA,NA,TRBJ2-7,CASSLTGYGHEQYF,TGTGCCAGCAGTTTAACGGGATACGGCCACGAGCAGTACTTC
TRBV28,TRBD2,few,TRBJ2-2,CASRLAGLETGELFF,TGTGCCAGCAGACTAGCGGGACTTGAAACCGGGGAGCTGTTTTTT
TRBV5-8,NA,once,TRBJ2-2,CASSFSQNTGELFF,TGTGCCAGCAGCTTCAGTCAGAACACCGGGGAGCTGTTTTTT
TRBV27,NA,NA,TRBJ2-7,CASSSSSYEQYF,TGTGCCAGCAGTTCGAGCTCCTACGAGCAGTACTTC
TRBV28,NA,NA,TRBJ2-4,CASSGTPGDLRNIQYF,TGTGCCAGCAGCGGTACCCCTGGGGACCTCCGGAACATTCAGTACTTC
TRBV4-2,NA,few,TRBJ2-2,CASSQGQPGLNTGELFF,TGTGCCAGCAGCCAAGGCCAACCGGGACTGAACACCGGGGAGCTGTTTTTT
TRBV7-9,NA,many,TRBJ2-1,CASSVRDEQFF,TGTGCCAGCAGCGTTAGAGACGAGCAGTTCTTC
TRBV28,NA,many,TRBJ2-4,CASRSLPVQGRAIQYF,TGTGCCAGCAGATCCCTCCCCGTCCAGGGAAGGGCCATTCAGTACTTC
TRBV7-3,TRBD2,NA,TRBJ2-1,CASSSPPGTSGINEQFF,TGTGCCAGCAGCTCCCCGCCCGGGACTAGCGGGATTAATGAGCAGTTCTTC
TRBV11-2,TRBD1,NA,TRBJ2-5,CASSLVTGGRRETQYF,TGTGCCAGCAGCTTAGTCACAGGGGGCCGGCGAGAGACCCAGTACTTC